This is a list of T cell receptor beta chains from one sample in a study of cytomegalovirus exposure and HLA in healthy donors. Here immunoSEQ multiplex PCR was the method, and the copy in TCRdb shows in-frame clones only, minus some. The sample has some 100,000 clones, around 80% seen once. The specimen sequenced was PBMCs. The source of these receptors is a woman aged 45-59 years in good health and CMV-seropositive. The CDR3 runs from the conserved cysteine through the conserved F or W. Each record gives: clone size, CDR3 length, J gene, V gene, D gene, CDR3 DNA, CDR3 protein. A D gene is named only where the DNA matches it firmly. Size is stated for part of the rows, as once, few or many counts, or as a class when the clone is expanded.

NA,15,TRBJ2-3,TRBV10-2,TRBD2,TGCGCCAGTCGCGATGGGACTAGCGCCACAGATACGCAGTATTTT,CASRDGTSATDTQYF
NA,15,TRBJ2-3,TRBV19,NA,TGTGCCAGTAGTATCCAGGCGGGCCGCACAGATACGCAGTATTTT,CASSIQAGRTDTQYF
NA,14,TRBJ2-2,TRBV2,TRBD1,TGTGCCAGCGGTACAGGGGGGCACACCGGGGAGCTGTTTTTT,CASGTGGHTGELFF
few,16,TRBJ2-7,TRBV7-6,NA,TGTGCCAGCAGCTCCGGTCCGGGACATAGCTCCTACGAGCAGTACTTC,CASSSGPGHSSYEQYF
NA,11,TRBJ1-1,TRBV7-9,NA,TGTGCCAGCAGGACAAGTGCTGAAGCTTTCTTT,CASRTSAEAFF
NA,15,TRBJ2-7,TRBV9,TRBD2,TGTGCCAGCAGCCCCGGGCGGGGGAACCCCTACGAGCAGTACTTC,CASSPGRGNPYEQYF
once,15,TRBJ1-1,TRBV6-1,NA,TGTGCCAGCAGTGAAATGTTGGGGCCCTCCACTGAAGCTTTCTTT,CASSEMLGPSTEAFF
NA,15,TRBJ1-3,TRBV5-1,NA,TGCGCCAGCAGCTTGGAACCGGTCTCTGGAAACACCATATATTTT,CASSLEPVSGNTIYF
once,14,TRBJ2-1,TRBV11-2,NA,TGTGCCAGCAGCCTACTTACAGGCTACAATGAGCAGTTCTTC,CASSLLTGYNEQFF
few,15,TRBJ2-7,TRBV6-1,NA,TGTGCCAGCAAGCCCCTGTCTAGGACTAACTACGAGCAGTACTTC,CASKPLSRTNYEQYF
NA,14,TRBJ1-2,TRBV15,NA,TGTGCCACCAGCTCCCGTCCTGGGAGAGATGGCTACACCTTC,CATSSRPGRDGYTF